This T cell receptor beta chain was sequenced during a study of OX40 agonist ivuxolimab in advanced cancers. In terms of the full investigation: The costimulatory receptor OX40 (CD134) was targeted by ivuxolimab, a fully human IgG2 agonistic monoclonal antibody. Intravenous ivuxolimab was administered to patients every 2 weeks at six dose levels: 0.01, 0.1, 0.3, 1.5, 3 and 10 mg/kg. Partial responses were achieved by three dose-escalation patients, of whom one had hepatocellular carcinoma and two had cutaneous melanoma. Patients were allowed to have had prior anti-PD-1, anti-PD-L1 or anti-CTLA-4 therapy, and roughly 40% of the dose-escalation patients had previously received checkpoint inhibitors. Among the approximately 54 dose-escalation patients, approximately 20 had hepatocellular carcinoma, around 15 melanoma, 9 renal cell carcinoma and 9 head and neck cancer. Peripheral TCRbeta sequencing aimed to test whether ivuxolimab altered TCR sequence diversity and caused clonal T-cell expansion. The paper reports the monotherapy dose-escalation portion (N = 52 patients) of the phase I ivuxolimab trial. In the dose-escalation cohort, roughly 82% of patients were male, and the mean age was 60 years with a range of roughly 23 to 79.

The trial excluded patients who had a history of autoimmune disease or were on systemic immunosuppression. In every dose cohort, peripheral blood was drawn for TCR sequencing at baseline, cycle 4 day 1, and cycle 7 day 1. Samples were obtained from an open-label, multicenter, first-in-human phase I dose-escalation trial of ivuxolimab. The trial enrolled adults with locally advanced or metastatic head and neck squamous cell, hepatocellular, melanoma or renal cell carcinoma. Before TCR sequencing, CD4+ T cells and CD8+ T cells were sorted from peripheral blood as separate populations. CDR1 SNHLY and CDR2 FYNNEI are derived from the germline V gene. The CDR3 goes from the cysteine to the phenylalanine over 14 residues. Only the CDR3 DNA is retained, 42 bases long and in frame from the first base. V is cut by 3 bases and J by 9 bases, and the space between the germline ends is 15 bases. What the study reported, not specific to this receptor: At doses from 0.1 to 3.0 mg/kg, clonal expansion was seen in both CD4+ and CD8+ blood T cells between baseline and week 6. Low levels of normalized T-cell clonal expansion were also shown by some nonresponding patients. In the 0.1-3.0 mg/kg groups, partial responders had among the lowest normalized peripheral clonal expansion, particularly in CD8+ T cells. Antigen specificity was not determined for the clonally expanded peripheral T cells. On average, CD8+ T cells showed more expanded clones than CD4+ T cells after ivuxolimab.

There are a few counts of this clone. What this receptor recognizes is not known. Nothing much larger sits one base from this clone, and base qualities are not available. To sequence the TCRbeta CDR3 region, genomic DNA was isolated from the sorted cells. The immunoSEQ Assay was used for sequencing of TCRbeta CDR3 regions. The clones in this table, taken by TCRdb from immuneACCESS, are in-frame only. Not every clone is retained; where verified, under half of the shortfall comes from an unresolved V gene, and the cause of the rest is unknown. This sample lists around 24,000 clones; more than 75% were detected once. Clones ranked in the top ten supply 30% to 40% of the sample.

This receptor chain uses TRBV2 and TRBJ2-4; tentative D gene TRBD1, with 6 bases matching. The material sequenced was CD4+ or CD8+ T cells sorted from blood, taken in a trial of the OX40 agonist ivuxolimab. This sequence originates from an adult with an advanced solid tumor such as melanoma, head and neck, liver or kidney cancer. The CDR3 here reads CASSDLGQVGIQYF. The DNA is TGTGCCAGCAGTGACCTGGGACAAGTTGGCATTCAGTACTTC.